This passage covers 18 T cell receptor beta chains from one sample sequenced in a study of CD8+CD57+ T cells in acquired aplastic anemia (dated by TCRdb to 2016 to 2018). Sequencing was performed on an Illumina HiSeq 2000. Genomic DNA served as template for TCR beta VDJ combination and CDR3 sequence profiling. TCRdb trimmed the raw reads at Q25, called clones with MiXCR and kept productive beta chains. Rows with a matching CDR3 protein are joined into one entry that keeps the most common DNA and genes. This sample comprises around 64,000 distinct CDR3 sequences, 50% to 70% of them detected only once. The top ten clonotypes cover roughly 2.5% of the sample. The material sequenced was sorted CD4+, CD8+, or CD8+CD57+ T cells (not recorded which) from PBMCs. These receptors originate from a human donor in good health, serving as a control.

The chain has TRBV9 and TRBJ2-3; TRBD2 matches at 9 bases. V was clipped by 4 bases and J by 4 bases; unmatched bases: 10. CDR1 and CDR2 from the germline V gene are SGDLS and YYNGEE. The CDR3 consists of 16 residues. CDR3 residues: CASSPLGAGGSDTQYF. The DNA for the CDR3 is TGTGCCAGCAGCCCCCTGGGAGCGGGAGGATCAGATACGCAGTATTTT.

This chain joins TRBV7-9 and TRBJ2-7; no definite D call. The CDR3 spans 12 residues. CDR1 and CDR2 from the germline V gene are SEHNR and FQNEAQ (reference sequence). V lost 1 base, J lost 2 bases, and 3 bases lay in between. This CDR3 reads CASSLVPYEQYF. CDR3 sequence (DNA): TGTGCCAGCAGCTTAGTCCCCTACGAGCAGTACTTC.

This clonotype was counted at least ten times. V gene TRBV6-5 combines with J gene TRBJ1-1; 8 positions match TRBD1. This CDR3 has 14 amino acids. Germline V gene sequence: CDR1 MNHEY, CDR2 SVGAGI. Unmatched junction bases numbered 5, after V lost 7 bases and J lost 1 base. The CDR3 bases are TGTGCCAGCACCCAGGACAGGGCGAACACTGAAGCTTTCTTT. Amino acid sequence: CASTQDRANTEAFF.

CDR3 nucleotides: TGTGCCAGCAGATCGGAGGGTATTGGACAAGAGACCCAGTACTTC. Translating gives CASRSEGIGQETQYF. The rearrangement joins TRBV2 to TRBJ2-7; D may be TRBD2 (6 bases). The tail of the sequence fits TRBJ2-5 better, so the J call may be wrong. CDR1 is SNHLY and CDR2 is FYNNEI in the germline V gene. The CDR3 runs to 15 residues.

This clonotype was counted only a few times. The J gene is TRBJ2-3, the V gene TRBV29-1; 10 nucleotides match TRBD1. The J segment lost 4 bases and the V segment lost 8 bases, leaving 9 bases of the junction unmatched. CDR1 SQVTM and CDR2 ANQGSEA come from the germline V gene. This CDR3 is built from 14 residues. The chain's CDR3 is CSIIPGQGADTQYF. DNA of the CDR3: TGCAGCATAATTCCAGGACAGGGGGCAGATACGCAGTATTTT.

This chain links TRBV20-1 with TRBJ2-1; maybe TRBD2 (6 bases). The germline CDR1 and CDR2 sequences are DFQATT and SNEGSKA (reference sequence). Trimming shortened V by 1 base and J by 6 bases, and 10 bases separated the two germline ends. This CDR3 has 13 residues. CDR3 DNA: TGCAGTGCTAGAGGACTAGGGCTCAATGAGCAGTTCTTC. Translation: CSARGLGLNEQFF.

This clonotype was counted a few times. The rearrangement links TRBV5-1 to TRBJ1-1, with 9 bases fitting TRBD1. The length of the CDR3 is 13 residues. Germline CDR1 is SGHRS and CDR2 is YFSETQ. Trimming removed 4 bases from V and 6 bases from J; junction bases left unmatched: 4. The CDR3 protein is CASSQDRGAEAFF. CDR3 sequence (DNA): TGCGCCAGCAGCCAGGACAGGGGCGCTGAAGCTTTCTTT.

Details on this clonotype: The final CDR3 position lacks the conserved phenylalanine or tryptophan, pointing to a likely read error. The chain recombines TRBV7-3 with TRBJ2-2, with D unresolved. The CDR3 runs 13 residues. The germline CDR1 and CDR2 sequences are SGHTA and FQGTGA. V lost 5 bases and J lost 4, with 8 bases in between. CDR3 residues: CASSLLSTGELFS. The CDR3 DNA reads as TGTGCCAGCAGCCTACTCTCCACCGGGGAGCTGTTTTCT.

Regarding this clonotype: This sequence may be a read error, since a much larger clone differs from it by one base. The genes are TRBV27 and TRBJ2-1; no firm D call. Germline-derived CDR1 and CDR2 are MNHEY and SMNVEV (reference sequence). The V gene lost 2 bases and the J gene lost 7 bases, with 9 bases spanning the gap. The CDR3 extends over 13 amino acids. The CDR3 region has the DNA TGTGCCAGCAGTTTAATCGAGCGAAATGAGCAGTTCTTC. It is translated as CASSLIERNEQFF.

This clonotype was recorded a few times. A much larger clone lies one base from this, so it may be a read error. This chain's CDR3 is CVSSLDHEQFF. As DNA, the CDR3 is TGTGTCAGCAGCTTGGACCATGAGCAGTTCTTC. The rearrangement uses TRBV5-4 and TRBJ2-1; D gene unclear. CDR3 length: 11 amino acids. In germline, CDR1 is SGHNT, CDR2 YYREEE (reference sequence).

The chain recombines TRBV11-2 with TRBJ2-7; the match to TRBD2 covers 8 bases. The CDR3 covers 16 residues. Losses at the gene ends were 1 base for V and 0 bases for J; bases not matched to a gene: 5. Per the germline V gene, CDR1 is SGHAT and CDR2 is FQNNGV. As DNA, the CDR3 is TGTGCCAGCAGCTTAGGCGGACTAGCCAGCTCCTACGAGCAGTACTTC. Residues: CASSLGGLASSYEQYF.

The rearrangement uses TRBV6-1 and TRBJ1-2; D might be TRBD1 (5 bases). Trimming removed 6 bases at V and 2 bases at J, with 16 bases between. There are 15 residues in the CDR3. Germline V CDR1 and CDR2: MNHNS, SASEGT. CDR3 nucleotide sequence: TGTGCCAGCAGCTTGACCGGAGGGGCGAACTATGGCTACACCTTC. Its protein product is CASSLTGGANYGYTF.

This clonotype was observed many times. The CDR3 spells CASSQRGNTIYF. The CDR3 bases are TGTGCCAGCAGTCAGCGAGGAAACACCATATATTTT. This sequence joins TRBV6-1 and TRBJ1-3; the D is unclear. Germline V gene data show CDR1 as MNHNS and CDR2 as SASEGT. V was clipped by 5 bases and J by 4 bases, with 6 bases between them. The CDR3 has 12 residues.

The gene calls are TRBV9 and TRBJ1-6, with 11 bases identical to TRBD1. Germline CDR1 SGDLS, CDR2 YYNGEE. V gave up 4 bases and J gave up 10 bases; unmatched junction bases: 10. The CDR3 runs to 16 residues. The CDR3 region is CASSPKDRGLQSPLHF. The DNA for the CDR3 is TGTGCCAGCAGCCCCAAGGACAGGGGGCTACAATCACCCCTCCACTTT.

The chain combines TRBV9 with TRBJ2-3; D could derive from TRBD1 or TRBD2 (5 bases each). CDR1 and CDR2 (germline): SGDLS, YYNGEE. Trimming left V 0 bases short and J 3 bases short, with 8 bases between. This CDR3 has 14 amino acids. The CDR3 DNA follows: TGTGCCAGCAGCGTAGGGTGGGGGACAGATACGCAGTATTTT. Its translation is CASSVGWGTDTQYF. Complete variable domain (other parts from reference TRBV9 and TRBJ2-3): DSGVTQTPKHLITATGQRVTLRCSPRSGDLSVYWYQQSLDQGLQFLIQYYNGEERAKGNILERFSAQQFPDLHSELNLSSLELGDSALYFCASSVGWGTDTQYFGPGTRLTVL.

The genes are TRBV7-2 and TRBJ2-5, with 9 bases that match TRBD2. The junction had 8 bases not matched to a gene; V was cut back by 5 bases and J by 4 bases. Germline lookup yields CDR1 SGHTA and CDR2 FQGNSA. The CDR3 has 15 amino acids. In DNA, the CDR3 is TGTGCCAGCAGCGTTAGCGGGGGATTATCAGAGACCCAGTACTTC. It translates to CASSVSGGLSETQYF.

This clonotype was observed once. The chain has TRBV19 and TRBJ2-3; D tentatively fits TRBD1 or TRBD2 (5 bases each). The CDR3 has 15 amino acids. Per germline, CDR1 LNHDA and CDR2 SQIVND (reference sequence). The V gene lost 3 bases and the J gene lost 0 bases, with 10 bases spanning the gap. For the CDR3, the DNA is TGTGCCAGTAGTATCCGAGGGGTAAGCACAGATACGCAGTATTTT. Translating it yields CASSIRGVSTDTQYF.

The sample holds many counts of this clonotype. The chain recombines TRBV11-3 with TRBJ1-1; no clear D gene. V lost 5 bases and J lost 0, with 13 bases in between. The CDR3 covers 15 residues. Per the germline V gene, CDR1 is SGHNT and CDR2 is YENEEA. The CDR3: CASSHPSGVNTEAFF. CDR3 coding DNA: TGTGCCAGCAGCCACCCTTCTGGAGTGAACACTGAAGCTTTCTTT.